This T cell receptor beta chain originates from a study of blood T cell repertoires in COVID-19. Study at large: Specimens from acute and convalescent COVID-19 originated in the United States, Italy and Spain. PBMCs, B-cell-depleted T cells, or T cells were the source of the cDNA or gDNA that made up the material.

Germline CDR1 is LNHDA and CDR2 is SQIVND (reference sequence). V gave up 5 bases and J gave up 6 bases; unmatched junction bases: 7. CDR3 size: 15 residues. In the authors' methods: Amplification with reference gene primers provided the estimates of nucleated cell counts. Libraries were prepared by immunoSEQ multiplex PCR; TCRdb keeps only in-frame clonotypes and omits some of them. That table furnishes V, J and clone size, whereas the DNA furnished D and trimming. The repertoire holds about 330,000 clones, with almost 85% as singletons. The sample taken for sequencing was peripheral blood. The chain recombines TRBV19 with TRBJ2-1; 10 positions agree with TRBD2. The TCR originated in a human donor in a cohort sampled during active COVID-19. This CDR3 is CASSPGVAGGNEQFF. As DNA, the CDR3 is TGTGCCAGTAGTCCCGGGGTAGCGGGGGGCAATGAGCAGTTCTTC. Full variable domain (missing parts from reference TRBV19 and TRBJ2-1): DGGITQSPKYLFRKEGQNVTLSCEQNLNHDAMYWYRQDPGQGLRLIYYSQIVNDFQKGDIAEGYSVSREKKESFPLTVTSAQKNPTAFYLCASSPGVAGGNEQFFGPGTRLTVL.